Reported below is one T cell receptor (beta chain). Its specificity is not known. Trimming removed 0 bases from V and 3 bases from J, with 7 bases in between. This CDR3 region has 13 residues. Germline V gives CDR1 SGDLS, CDR2 YYNGEE. These data are taken from a study of cytomegalovirus exposure and HLA in healthy donors. The assay was immunoSEQ multiplex PCR, and TCRdb's table has in-frame clones only and misses some. This sample has 99,000 or so clones, with around 86% found just once. The study, taken as a whole, reports: There were fewer than 200 TCR beta chains listed as cytomegalovirus-associated. A few chains linked to CMV were shown in vitro to be specific for CMV antigens.

The chain employs TRBV9 and TRBJ2-7; TRBD1 might be the D (5 bases). The sequence was obtained from a young woman in good health and CMV-seropositive. The material sequenced was PBMCs. CDR3 in DNA: TGTGCCAGCAGCGTAGCTGACAGCTACGAGCAGTACTTC. Protein sequence: CASSVADSYEQYF.